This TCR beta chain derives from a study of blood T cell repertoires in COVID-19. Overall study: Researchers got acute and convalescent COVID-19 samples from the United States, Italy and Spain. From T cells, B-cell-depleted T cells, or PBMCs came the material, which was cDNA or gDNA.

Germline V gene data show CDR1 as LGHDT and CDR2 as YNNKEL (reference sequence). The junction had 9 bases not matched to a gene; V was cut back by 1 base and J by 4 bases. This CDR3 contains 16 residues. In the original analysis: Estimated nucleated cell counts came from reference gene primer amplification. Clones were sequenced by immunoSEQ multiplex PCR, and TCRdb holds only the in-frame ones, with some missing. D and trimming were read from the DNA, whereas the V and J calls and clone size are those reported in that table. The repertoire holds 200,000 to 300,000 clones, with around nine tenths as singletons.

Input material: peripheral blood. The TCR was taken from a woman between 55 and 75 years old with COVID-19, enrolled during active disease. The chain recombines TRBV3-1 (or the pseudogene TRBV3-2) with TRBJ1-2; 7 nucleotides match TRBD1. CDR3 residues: CASSQVRMGQIYGYTF. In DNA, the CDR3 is TGTGCCAGCAGCCAAGTCCGTATGGGACAGATCTATGGCTACACCTTC.